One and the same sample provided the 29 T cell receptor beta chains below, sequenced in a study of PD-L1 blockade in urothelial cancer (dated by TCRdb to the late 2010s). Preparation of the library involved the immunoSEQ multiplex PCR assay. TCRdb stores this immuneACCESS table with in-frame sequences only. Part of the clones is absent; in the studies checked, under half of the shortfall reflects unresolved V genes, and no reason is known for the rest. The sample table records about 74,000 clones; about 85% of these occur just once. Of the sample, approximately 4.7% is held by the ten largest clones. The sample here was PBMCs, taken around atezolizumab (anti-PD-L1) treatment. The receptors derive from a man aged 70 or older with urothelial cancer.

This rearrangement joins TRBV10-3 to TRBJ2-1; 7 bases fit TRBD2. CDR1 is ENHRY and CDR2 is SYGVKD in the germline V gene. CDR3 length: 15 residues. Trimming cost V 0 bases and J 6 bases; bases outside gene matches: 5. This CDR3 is CAISESGGGPNEQFF. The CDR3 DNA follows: TGTGCCATCAGTGAGTCGGGGGGAGGGCCCAATGAGCAGTTCTTC.

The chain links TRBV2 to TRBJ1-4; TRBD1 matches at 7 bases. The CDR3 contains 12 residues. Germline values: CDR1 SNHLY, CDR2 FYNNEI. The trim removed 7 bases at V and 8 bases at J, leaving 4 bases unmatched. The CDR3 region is CASTAGGEKLFF. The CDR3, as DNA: TGTGCCAGCACTGCAGGGGGGGAAAAACTGTTTTTT.

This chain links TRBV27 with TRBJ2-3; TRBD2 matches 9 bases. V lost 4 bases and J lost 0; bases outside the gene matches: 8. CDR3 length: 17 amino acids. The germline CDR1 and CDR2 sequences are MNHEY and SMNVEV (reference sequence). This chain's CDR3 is CASSSYPSGTSTDTQYF. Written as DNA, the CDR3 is TGTGCCAGCAGTTCTTACCCTAGCGGGACCAGCACAGATACGCAGTATTTT.

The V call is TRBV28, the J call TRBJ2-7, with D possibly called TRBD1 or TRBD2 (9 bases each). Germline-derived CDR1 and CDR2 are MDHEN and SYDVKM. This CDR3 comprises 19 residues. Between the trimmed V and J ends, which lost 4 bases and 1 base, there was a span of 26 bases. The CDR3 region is CASSSPDRGHAGGSYEQYF. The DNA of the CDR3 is TGTGCCAGCAGTTCACCGGACAGGGGTCATGCGGGGGGGTCCTACGAGCAGTACTTC.

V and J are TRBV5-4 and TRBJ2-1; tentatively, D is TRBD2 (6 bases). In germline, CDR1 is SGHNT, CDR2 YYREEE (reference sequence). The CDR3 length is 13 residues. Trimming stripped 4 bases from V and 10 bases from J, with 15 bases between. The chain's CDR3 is CASSLYFAGEQFF. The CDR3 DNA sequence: TGTGCCAGCAGCCTCTACTTTGCGGGGGAGCAGTTCTTC.

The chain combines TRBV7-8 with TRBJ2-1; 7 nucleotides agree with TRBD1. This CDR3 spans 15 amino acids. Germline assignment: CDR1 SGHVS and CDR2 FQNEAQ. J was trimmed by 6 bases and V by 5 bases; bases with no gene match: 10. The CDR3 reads CASSRDSIPSNEQFF. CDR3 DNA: TGTGCCAGCAGCCGGGACAGTATCCCGTCCAATGAGCAGTTCTTC.

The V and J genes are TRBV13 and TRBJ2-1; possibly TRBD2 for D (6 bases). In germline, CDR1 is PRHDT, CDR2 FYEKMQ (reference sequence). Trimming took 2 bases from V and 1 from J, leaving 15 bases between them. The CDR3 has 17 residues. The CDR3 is CASSLPMGGGSYNEQFF. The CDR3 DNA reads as TGTGCCAGCAGCTTACCAATGGGAGGTGGATCCTACAATGAGCAGTTCTTC.

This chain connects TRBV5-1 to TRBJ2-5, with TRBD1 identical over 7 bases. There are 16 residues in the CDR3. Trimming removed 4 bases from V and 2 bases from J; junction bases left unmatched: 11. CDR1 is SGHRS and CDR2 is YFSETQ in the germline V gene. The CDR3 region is CASSQTGTVLQETQYF. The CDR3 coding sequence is TGCGCCAGCAGCCAAACCGGGACAGTCCTTCAAGAGACCCAGTACTTC.

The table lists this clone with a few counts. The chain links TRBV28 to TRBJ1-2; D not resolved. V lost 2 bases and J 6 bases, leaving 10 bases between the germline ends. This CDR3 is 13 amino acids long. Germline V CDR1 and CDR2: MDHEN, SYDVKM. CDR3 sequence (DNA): TGTGCCAGCAGTTTAGCACTCTCGGATGGCTACACCTTC. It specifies CASSLALSDGYTF.

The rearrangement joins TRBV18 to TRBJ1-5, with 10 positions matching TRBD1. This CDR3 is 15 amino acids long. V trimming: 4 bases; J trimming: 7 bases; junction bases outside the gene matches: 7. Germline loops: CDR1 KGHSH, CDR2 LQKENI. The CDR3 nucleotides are TGTGCCAGCTCACGGACCGGGACAGGGGACCAGCCCCAGCATTTT. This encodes CASSRTGTGDQPQHF.

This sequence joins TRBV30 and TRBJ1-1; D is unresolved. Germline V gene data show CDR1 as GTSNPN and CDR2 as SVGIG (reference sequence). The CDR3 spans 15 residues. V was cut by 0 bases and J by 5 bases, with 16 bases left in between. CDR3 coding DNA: TGTGCCTGGAGTGTAGAGGGCAGCCCGCGGACTGAAGCTTTCTTT. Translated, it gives CAWSVEGSPRTEAFF.

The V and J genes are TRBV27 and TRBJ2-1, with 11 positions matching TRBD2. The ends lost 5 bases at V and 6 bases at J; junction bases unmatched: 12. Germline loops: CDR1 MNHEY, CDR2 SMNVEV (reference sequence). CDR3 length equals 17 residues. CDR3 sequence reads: CASSPRPRLAGGNEQFF. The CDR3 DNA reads TGTGCCAGCAGTCCGCGCCCCCGGCTAGCGGGAGGCAATGAGCAGTTCTTC.

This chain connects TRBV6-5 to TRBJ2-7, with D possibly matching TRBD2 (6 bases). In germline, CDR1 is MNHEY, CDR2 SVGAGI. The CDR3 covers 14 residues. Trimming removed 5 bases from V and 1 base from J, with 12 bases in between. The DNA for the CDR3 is TGTGCCAGCAGTCCGGGACTCATATCCTACGAGCAGTACTTC. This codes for CASSPGLISYEQYF.

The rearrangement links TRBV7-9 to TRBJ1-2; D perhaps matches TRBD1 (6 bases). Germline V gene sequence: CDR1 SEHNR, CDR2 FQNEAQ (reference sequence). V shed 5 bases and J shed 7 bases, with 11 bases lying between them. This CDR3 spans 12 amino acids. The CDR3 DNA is TGTGCCAGCAGCCGACAGGAGCTTGGCTACACCTTC. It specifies CASSRQELGYTF.

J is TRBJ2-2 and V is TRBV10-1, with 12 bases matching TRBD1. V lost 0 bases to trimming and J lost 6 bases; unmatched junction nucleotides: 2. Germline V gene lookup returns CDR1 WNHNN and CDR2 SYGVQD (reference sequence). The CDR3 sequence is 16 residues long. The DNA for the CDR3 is TGCGCCAGCAGTGAGTCAGGGACAGGGGGCTCCGGGGAGCTGTTTTTT. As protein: CASSESGTGGSGELFF.

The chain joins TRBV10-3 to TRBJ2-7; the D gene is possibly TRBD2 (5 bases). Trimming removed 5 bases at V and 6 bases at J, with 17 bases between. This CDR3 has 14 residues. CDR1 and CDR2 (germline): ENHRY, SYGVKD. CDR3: CAISQSSREVEQYF. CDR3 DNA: TGTGCCATCAGTCAATCATCCCGGGAAGTCGAGCAGTACTTC.

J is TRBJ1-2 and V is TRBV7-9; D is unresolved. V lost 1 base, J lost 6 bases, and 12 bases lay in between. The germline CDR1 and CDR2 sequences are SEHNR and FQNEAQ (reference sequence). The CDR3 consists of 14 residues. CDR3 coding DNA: TGTGCCAGCAGCTTAGATCGGGGATGGGATGGCTACACCTTC. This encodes CASSLDRGWDGYTF.

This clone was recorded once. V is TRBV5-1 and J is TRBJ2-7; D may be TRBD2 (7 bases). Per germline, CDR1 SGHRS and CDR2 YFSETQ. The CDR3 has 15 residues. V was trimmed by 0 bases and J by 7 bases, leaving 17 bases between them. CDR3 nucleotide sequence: TGCGCCAGCAGCTTGGGGGGGGGCCCCTCGGAAGAGCAGTACTTC. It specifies CASSLGGGPSEEQYF.

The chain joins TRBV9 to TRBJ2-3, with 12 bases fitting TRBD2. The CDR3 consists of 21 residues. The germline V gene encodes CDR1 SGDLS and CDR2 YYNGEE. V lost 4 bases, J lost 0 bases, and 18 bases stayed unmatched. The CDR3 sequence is CASSPNRTSGAAPGSTDTQYF. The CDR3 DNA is TGTGCCAGCAGCCCCAATCGGACTAGCGGGGCTGCACCGGGGAGCACAGATACGCAGTATTTT.

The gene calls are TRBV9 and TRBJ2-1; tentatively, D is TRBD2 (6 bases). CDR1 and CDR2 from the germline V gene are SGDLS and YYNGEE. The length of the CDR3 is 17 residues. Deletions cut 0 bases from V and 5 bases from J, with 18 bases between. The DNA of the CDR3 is TGTGCCAGCAGCGTAGAACCAGCTAGCGCGGTAAACAATGAGCAGTTCTTC. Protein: CASSVEPASAVNNEQFF.

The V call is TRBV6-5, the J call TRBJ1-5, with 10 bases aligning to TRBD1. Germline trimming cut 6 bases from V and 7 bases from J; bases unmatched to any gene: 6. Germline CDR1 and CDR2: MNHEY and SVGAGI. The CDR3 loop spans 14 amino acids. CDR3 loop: CASRRQGAEQPQHF. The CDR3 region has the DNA TGTGCCAGCAGGCGACAGGGGGCGGAGCAGCCCCAGCATTTT.

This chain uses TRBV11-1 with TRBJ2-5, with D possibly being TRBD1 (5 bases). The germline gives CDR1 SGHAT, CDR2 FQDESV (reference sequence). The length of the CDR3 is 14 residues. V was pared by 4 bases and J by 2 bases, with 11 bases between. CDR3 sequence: CASSSQGPQETQYF. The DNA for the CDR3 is TGTGCCAGCAGCTCGCAGGGCCCTCAAGAGACCCAGTACTTC.

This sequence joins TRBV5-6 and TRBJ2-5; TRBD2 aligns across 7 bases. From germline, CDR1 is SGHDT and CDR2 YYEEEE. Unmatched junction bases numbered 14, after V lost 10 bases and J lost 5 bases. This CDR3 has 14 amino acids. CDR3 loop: CAYKGWRELETQYF. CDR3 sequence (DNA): TGTGCCTACAAGGGTTGGCGGGAGTTGGAGACCCAGTACTTC.

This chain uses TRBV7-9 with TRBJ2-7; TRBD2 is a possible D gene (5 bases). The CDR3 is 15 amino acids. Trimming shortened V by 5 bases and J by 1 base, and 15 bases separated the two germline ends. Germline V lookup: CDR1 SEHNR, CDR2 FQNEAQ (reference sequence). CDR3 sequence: CASSLVMGASYEQYF. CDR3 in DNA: TGTGCCAGCAGCCTAGTCATGGGAGCGTCCTACGAGCAGTACTTC.

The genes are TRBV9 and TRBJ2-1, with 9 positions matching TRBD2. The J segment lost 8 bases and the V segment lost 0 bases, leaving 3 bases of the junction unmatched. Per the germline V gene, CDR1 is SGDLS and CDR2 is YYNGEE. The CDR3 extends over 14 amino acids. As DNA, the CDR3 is TGTGCCAGCAGCGTAGGGACTAGCGAGTATGAGCAGTTCTTC. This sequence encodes CASSVGTSEYEQFF.

The CDR3 reads CASSVVSRDTQYF. The CDR3 region has the DNA TGTGCCAGCAGCGTAGTGTCGAGAGATACGCAGTATTTT. This rearrangement joins TRBV9 to TRBJ2-3; no clear D gene. The CDR3 spans 13 residues. Germline CDR1 reads SGDLS; CDR2 reads YYNGEE. V lost 0 bases, J lost 5 bases, and 7 bases lay in between.

The CDR3 is CASSVRGTSGRTSTDTQYF. The CDR3 bases are TGTGCCAGCAGCGTACGCGGGACTAGCGGGAGGACTAGCACAGATACGCAGTATTTT. The gene calls are TRBV9 and TRBJ2-3; TRBD2 aligns across 15 bases. The V gene end was trimmed by 1 base and the J gene end by 0 bases; junction bases not matched to a gene: 6. Germline V gene sequence: CDR1 SGDLS, CDR2 YYNGEE. CDR3 length equals 19 residues.

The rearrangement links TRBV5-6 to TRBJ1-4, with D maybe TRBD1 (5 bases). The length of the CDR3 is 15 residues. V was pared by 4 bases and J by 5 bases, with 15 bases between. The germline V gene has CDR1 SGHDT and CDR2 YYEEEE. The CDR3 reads CASSLNGGLNEKLFF. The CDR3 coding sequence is TGTGCCAGCAGCCTTAACGGGGGGTTGAATGAAAAACTGTTTTTT.

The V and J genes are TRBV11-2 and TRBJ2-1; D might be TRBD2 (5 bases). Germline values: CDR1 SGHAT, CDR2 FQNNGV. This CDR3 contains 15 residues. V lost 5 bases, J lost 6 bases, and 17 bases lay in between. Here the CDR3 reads CASSPTGSGSNEQFF. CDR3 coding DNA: TGTGCCAGCAGCCCGACGGGGAGCGGTTCCAATGAGCAGTTCTTC.